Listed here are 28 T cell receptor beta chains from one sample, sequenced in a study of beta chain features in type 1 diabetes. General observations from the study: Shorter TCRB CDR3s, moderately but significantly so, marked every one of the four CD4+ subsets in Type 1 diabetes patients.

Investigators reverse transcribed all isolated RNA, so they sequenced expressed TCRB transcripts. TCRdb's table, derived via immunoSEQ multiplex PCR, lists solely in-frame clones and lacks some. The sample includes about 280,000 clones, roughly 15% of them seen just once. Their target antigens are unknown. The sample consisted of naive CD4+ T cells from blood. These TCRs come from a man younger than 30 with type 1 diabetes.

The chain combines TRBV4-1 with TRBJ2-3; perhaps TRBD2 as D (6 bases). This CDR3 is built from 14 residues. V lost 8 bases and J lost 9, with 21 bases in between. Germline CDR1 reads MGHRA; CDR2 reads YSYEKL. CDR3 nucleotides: TGCGCCAGCGATTCTCCTGGCCGCCGGGGGACGCAGTATTTT. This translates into CASDSPGRRGTQYF.

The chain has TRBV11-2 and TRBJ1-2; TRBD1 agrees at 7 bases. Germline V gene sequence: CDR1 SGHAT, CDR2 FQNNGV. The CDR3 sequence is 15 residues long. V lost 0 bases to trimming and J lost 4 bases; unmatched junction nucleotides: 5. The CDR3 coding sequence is TGTGCCAGCAGCTTAGAAACAGGGGCTAGCTATGGCTACACCTTC. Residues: CASSLETGASYGYTF. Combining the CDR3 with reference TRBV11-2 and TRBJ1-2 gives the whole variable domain EAGVAQSPRYKIIEKRQSVAFWCNPISGHATLYWYQQILGQGPKLLIQFQNNGVVDDSQLPKDRFSAERLKGVDSTLKIQPAKLEDSAVYLCASSLETGASYGYTFGSGTRLTVV.

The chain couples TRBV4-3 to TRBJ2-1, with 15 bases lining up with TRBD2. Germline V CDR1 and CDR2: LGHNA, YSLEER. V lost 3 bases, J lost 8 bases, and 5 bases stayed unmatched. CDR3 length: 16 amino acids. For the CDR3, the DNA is TGCGCCAGCAGCCAGGGAGGACTAGCGGGGGGGGATGAGCAGTTCTTC. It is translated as CASSQGGLAGGDEQFF.

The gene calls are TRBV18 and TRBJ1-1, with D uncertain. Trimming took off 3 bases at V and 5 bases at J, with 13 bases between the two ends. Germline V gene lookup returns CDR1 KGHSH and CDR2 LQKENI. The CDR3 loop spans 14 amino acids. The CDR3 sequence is CASSPPNGRTEAFF. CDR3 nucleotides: TGTGCCAGCTCACCTCCGAACGGTCGGACTGAAGCTTTCTTT.

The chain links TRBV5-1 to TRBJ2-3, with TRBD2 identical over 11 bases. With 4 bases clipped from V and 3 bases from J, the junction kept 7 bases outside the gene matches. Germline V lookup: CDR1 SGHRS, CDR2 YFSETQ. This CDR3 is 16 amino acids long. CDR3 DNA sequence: TGCGCCAGCAGCCCAGGGACTAGCGGATTGACAGATACGCAGTATTTT. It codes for CASSPGTSGLTDTQYF.

CDR3 sequence (DNA): TGTGCCAGCAGCACCCAAAGGACAGCTAGGAACACCGGGGAGCTGTTTTTT. As protein: CASSTQRTARNTGELFF. The genes are TRBV11-2 and TRBJ2-2, with a tentative D call TRBD1 (6 bases). V was trimmed by 5 bases and J by 1 base, leaving 17 bases between them. The CDR3 is made up of 17 amino acids. The germline V gene encodes CDR1 SGHAT and CDR2 FQNNGV.

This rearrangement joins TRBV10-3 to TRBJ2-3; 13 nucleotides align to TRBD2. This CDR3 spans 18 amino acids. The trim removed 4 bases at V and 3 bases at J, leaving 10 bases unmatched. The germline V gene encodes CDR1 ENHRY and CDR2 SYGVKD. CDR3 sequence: CAISGTSGGPSSTDTQYF. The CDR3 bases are TGTGCCATCAGTGGGACTAGCGGGGGCCCTAGCTCGACAGATACGCAGTATTTT.

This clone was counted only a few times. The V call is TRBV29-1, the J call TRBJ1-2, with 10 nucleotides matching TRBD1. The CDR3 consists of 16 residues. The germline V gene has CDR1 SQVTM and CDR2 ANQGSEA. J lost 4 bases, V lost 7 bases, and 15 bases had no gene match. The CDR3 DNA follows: TGCAGCGCATCGAGCCCCCGGGACAGGGGAATCTATGGCTACACCTTC. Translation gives CSASSPRDRGIYGYTF.

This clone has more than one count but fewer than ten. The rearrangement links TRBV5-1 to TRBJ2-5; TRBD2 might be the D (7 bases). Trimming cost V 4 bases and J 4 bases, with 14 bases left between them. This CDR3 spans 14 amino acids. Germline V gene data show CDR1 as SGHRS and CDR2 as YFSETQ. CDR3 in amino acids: CASSPGASGETQYF. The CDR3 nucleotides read TGCGCCAGCAGCCCAGGGGCTAGCGGAGAGACCCAGTACTTC.

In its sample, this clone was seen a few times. CDR3 sequence: CSVVTGSQRKLFF. The CDR3, as DNA: TGCAGCGTCGTAACAGGGTCGCAGAGAAAACTGTTTTTT. The chain is built from TRBV29-1 and TRBJ1-4, with a possible D match to TRBD1 (6 bases). Per germline, CDR1 SQVTM and CDR2 ANQGSEA. Trimming removed 6 bases at V and 10 bases at J, with 18 bases between. The CDR3 sequence is 13 residues long.

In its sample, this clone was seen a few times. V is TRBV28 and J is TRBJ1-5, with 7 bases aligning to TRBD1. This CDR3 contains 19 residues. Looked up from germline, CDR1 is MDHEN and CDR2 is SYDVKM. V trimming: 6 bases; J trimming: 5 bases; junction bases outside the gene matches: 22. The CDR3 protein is CASSPSSLRDRFLYQPQHF. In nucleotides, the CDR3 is TGTGCCAGCAGCCCTTCCTCTCTCCGGGACAGATTTCTTTATCAGCCCCAGCATTTT.

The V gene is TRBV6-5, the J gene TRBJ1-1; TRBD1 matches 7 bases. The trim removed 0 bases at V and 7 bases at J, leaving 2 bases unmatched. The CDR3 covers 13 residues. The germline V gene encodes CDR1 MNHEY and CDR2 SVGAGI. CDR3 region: CASSYSTGFEAFF. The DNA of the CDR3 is TGTGCCAGCAGTTACTCGACAGGGTTTGAAGCTTTCTTT.

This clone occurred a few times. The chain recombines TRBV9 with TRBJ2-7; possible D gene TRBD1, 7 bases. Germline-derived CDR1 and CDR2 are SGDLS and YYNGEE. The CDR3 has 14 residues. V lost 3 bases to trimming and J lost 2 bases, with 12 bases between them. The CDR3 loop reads CASSAGGGPYEQYF. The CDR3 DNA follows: TGTGCCAGCAGCGCCGGAGGGGGCCCCTACGAGCAGTACTTC.

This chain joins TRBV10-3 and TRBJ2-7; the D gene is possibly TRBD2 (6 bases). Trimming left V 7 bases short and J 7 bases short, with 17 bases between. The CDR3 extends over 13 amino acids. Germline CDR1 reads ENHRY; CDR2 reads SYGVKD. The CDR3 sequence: CAITGVEGREQYF. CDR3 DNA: TGTGCCATCACAGGAGTGGAAGGGAGGGAGCAGTACTTC.

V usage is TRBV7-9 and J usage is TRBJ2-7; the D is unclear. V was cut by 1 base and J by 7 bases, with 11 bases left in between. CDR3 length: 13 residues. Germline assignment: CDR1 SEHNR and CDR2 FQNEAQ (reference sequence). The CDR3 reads CASSLDGETEQYF. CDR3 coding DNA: TGTGCCAGCAGCTTAGACGGCGAGACAGAGCAGTACTTC.

For the CDR3, the DNA is TGTGCCAGCAGCTTATTAAAAGCGGGAGTAGGTCGGGAGCAGTTCTTC. Protein sequence: CASSLLKAGVGREQFF. The V and J genes are TRBV5-4 and TRBJ2-1, with 8 bases that match TRBD2. The V gene's germline CDR1 is SGHNT and CDR2 YYREEE (reference sequence). The trim removed 2 bases at V and 10 bases at J, leaving 14 bases unmatched. There are 16 residues in the CDR3. Complete variable domain (other parts from reference TRBV5-4 and TRBJ2-1): ETGVTQSPTHLIKTRGQQVTLRCSSQSGHNTVSWYQQALGQGPQFIFQYYREEENGRGNFPPRFSGLQFPNYSSELNVNALELDDSALYLCASSLLKAGVGREQFFGPGTRLTVL.

The CDR3 DNA sequence: TGTGCCAGCAGCTTATTAGGGCTAGCGGCTAACGAGCAGTACTTC. As protein: CASSLLGLAANEQYF. V gene TRBV7-2 combines with J gene TRBJ2-7; 7 bases map to TRBD2. The CDR3 contains 15 residues. Unmatched junction bases numbered 9, after V lost 2 bases and J lost 5 bases. In germline, CDR1 is SGHTA, CDR2 FQGNSA.

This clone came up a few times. The CDR3 DNA sequence: TGTGCCAGCAGTTACACAGGGGGGACTGAAGCTTTCTTT. Protein product: CASSYTGGTEAFF. The chain has TRBV6-5 and TRBJ1-1; TRBD1 aligns across 8 bases. The CDR3 runs to 13 residues. The germline V gene has CDR1 MNHEY and CDR2 SVGAGI. With V trimmed by 2 bases and J by 5 bases, 1 base remained unmatched.

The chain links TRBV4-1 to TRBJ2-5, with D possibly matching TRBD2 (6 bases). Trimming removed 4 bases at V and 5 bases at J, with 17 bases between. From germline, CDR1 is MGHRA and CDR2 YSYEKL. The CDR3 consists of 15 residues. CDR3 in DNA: TGCGCCAGCAGCCGGACGGGAGTTTGGAGGGAGACCCAGTACTTC. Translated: CASSRTGVWRETQYF.

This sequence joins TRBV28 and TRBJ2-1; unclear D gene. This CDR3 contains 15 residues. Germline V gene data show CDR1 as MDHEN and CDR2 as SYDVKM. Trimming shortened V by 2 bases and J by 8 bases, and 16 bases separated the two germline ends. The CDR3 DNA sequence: TGTGCCAGCAGTTTACAAAAAAGGAGTAGGCATGAGCAGTTCTTC. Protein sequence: CASSLQKRSRHEQFF.

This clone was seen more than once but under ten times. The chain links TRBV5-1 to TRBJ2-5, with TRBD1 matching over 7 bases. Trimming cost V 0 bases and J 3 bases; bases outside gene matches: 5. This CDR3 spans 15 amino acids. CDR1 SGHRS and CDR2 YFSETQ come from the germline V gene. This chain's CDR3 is CASSLEGTAEETQYF. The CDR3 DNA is TGCGCCAGCAGCTTGGAAGGGACAGCAGAAGAGACCCAGTACTTC.

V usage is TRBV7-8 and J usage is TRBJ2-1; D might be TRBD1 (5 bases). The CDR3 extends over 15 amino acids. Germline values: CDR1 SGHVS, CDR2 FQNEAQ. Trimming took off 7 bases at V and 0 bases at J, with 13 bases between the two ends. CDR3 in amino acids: CASKQVLGSYNEQFF. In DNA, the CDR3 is TGTGCCAGCAAACAGGTTTTGGGCTCCTACAATGAGCAGTTCTTC.

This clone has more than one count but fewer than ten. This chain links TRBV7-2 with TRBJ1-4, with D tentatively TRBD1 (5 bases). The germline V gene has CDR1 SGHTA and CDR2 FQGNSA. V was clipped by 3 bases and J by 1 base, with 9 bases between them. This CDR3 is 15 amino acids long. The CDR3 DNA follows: TGTGCCAGCAGCTTGAAGGGGATAACTAATGAAAAACTGTTTTTT. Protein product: CASSLKGITNEKLFF.

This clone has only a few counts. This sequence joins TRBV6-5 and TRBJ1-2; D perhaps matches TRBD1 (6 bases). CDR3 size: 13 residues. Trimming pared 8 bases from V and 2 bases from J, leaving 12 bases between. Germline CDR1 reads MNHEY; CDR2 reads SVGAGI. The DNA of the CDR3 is TGTGCCAGCGCAAGCGGGACAAACTATGGCTACACCTTC. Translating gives CASASGTNYGYTF.

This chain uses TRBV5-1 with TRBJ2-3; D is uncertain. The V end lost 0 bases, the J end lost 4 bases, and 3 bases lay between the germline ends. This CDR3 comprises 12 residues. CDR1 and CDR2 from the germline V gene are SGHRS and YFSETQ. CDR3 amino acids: CASSLGADTQYF. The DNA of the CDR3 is TGCGCCAGCAGCTTGGGAGCAGATACGCAGTATTTT.

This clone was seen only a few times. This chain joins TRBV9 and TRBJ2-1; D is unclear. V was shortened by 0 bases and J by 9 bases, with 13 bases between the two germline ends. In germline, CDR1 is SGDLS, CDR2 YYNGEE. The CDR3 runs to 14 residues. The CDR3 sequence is CASSVEDSYGEQFF. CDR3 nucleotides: TGTGCCAGCAGCGTAGAGGATAGCTACGGTGAGCAGTTCTTC. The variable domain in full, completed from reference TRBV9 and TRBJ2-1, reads DSGVTQTPKHLITATGQRVTLRCSPRSGDLSVYWYQQSLDQGLQFLIQYYNGEERAKGNILERFSAQQFPDLHSELNLSSLELGDSALYFCASSVEDSYGEQFFGPGTRLTVL.

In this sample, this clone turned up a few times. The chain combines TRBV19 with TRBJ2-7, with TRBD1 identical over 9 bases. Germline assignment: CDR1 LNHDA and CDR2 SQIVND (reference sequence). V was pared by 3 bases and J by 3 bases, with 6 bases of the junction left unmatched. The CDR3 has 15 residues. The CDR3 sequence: CASSIFGQGNYEQYF. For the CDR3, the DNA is TGTGCCAGTAGTATCTTTGGACAGGGGAACTACGAGCAGTACTTC.

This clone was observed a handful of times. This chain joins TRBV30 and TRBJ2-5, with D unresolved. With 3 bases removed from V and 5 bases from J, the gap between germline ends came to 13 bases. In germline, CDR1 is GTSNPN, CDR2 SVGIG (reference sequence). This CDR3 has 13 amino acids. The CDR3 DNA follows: TGTGCCTGGAGCGCCAGTTCCCCGGAGACCCAGTACTTC. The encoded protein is CAWSASSPETQYF.